The TCR beta chain described here comes from a study of cytomegalovirus exposure and HLA in healthy donors. This clone was picked up one time. Its target is unknown. V gave up 2 bases and J gave up 4 bases; unmatched junction bases: 16. This CDR3 comprises 19 residues. Germline V gene lookup returns CDR1 LGHNT and CDR2 FRNRAP. 13 Jbeta primers and 60 Vbeta primers were used for the PCR. Some clones are missing from TCRdb's copy, which holds only in-frame ones; the method was immunoSEQ multiplex PCR. The sample consists of 110,000 or so clones, 70% to 80% of them appearing once. Study-wide results and caveats: What was likely a sequencing artifact was a cluster of highly shared sequence variants. A later analysis showed TCR association rates differing by HLA locus, peaking at DRB1 and lowest at HLA-C. The study found most TCR sequences rare, yet found some public TCRs in many donors.

J is TRBJ2-3 and V is TRBV12-5; 9 nucleotides match TRBD2. This receptor was obtained from a woman between 25 and 40 years old in good health and CMV-seropositive. The sequencing input was PBMCs. Here the CDR3 reads CASGLTPGLAGFGADTQYF. The CDR3 nucleotides are TGTGCTAGTGGTTTGACCCCGGGACTAGCTGGTTTCGGGGCAGATACGCAGTATTTT.